One and the same sample provided the 15 T cell receptor beta chains below, sequenced in a study of T cells in Graves' hyperthyroidism and ophthalmopathy. Using RNA transcripts as the source, TCR beta CDR3 regions were amplified. A set of HTBI primers served as the primers for a first-round RT-PCR of the TCR CDR3. A single record per CDR3 protein comes from TCRdb applying MiXCR to the multiplex PCR reads. Among about 380,000 distinct CDR3 sequences listed, approximately 12% were seen once. Material: blood. The receptors stem from a man aged 30-40 years with Graves' hyperthyroidism that later progressed to Graves' ophthalmopathy.

This clonotype has a count of ten or more. The chain uses TRBV5-1 and TRBJ2-7, with a tentative D call TRBD2 (5 bases). In germline, CDR1 is SGHRS, CDR2 YFSETQ. CDR3 size: 15 residues. V was trimmed by 0 bases and J by 0 bases, leaving 10 bases between them. In nucleotides, the CDR3 is TGCGCCAGCAGCTTGGAAGAAACTAGCTCCTACGAGCAGTACTTC. Its translation is CASSLEETSSYEQYF.

This clonotype came up many times. The V gene is TRBV27, the J gene TRBJ2-2; D is perhaps TRBD2 (6 bases). V lost 6 bases, J lost 1 base, and 15 bases lay in between. Germline V gene lookup returns CDR1 MNHEY and CDR2 SMNVEV (reference sequence). This CDR3 spans 16 amino acids. The CDR3 protein is CASSPFWGGNTGELFF. The CDR3 DNA reads TGTGCCAGCAGCCCCTTTTGGGGAGGGAACACCGGGGAGCTGTTTTTT.

The table lists this clonotype with many counts. The rearrangement joins TRBV28 to TRBJ2-7; D gene unclear. The CDR3 is made up of 12 amino acids. Trimming removed 4 bases from V and 4 bases from J, with 8 bases in between. The V gene's germline CDR1 is MDHEN and CDR2 SYDVKM. CDR3 DNA sequence: TGTGCCAGCAGTTCCGCGTGGTACGAGCAGTACTTC. Translation gives CASSSAWYEQYF.

This clonotype has more than one count but fewer than ten. This chain uses TRBV10-2 with TRBJ2-3, with 8 positions matching TRBD1. The V and J ends lost 4 bases and 3 bases, in that order; junction bases with no gene match: 9. The CDR3 spans 16 residues. Germline CDR1 and CDR2: WSHSY and SAAADI. This CDR3 is CASSGHLDRVTDTQYF. The CDR3 DNA follows: TGCGCCAGCAGTGGGCACCTGGACAGGGTAACAGATACGCAGTATTTT.

This clonotype was seen repeatedly, ten times or more. This sequence joins TRBV28 and TRBJ1-1; no clear D. The germline CDR1 and CDR2 sequences are MDHEN and SYDVKM. The CDR3 is made up of 13 amino acids. Between the trimmed V and J ends, which lost 5 bases and 11 bases, there was a span of 18 bases. This CDR3 reads CASSPSLVRSAFF. CDR3 in DNA: TGTGCCAGCAGTCCGTCCTTGGTCCGATCGGCTTTCTTT.

The sample holds many counts of this clonotype. The chain has TRBV5-1 and TRBJ1-1, with TRBD1 matching 7 bases. Germline assignment: CDR1 SGHRS and CDR2 YFSETQ. V dropped 1 base and J dropped 2; count of bases not matched to a gene: 8. The CDR3 length is 16 residues. The CDR3, as DNA: TGCGCCAGCAGCTTGCGAGGGGGCGAGAGTAACACTGAAGCTTTCTTT. Its protein is CASSLRGGESNTEAFF.

There are a few counts of this clonotype. The chain has TRBV3-1 and TRBJ1-1, with a possible D match to TRBD1 (5 bases). Germline V CDR1 and CDR2: LGHDT, YNNKEL (reference sequence). The CDR3 has 15 amino acids. V was cut by 2 bases and J by 2 bases, with 12 bases left in between. The CDR3 loop is CASSQFDRPNTEAFF. DNA of the CDR3: TGTGCCAGCAGCCAATTCGACAGACCCAACACTGAAGCTTTCTTT.

The CDR3 DNA follows: TGCGCCAGCAGCACTTCAGGACAGGGGGAAGAAAAACTGTTTTTT. Amino acid sequence: CASSTSGQGEEKLFF. The V gene is TRBV4-1, the J gene TRBJ1-4; 10 nucleotides line up with TRBD1. The junction had 8 bases not matched to a gene; V was cut back by 5 bases and J by 8 bases. Germline V CDR1 and CDR2: MGHRA, YSYEKL. This CDR3 region has 15 residues.

With respect to this clonotype: A junction end diverges from the germline sequence, so it may reflect a read error. The chain combines TRBV3-1 with TRBJ1-1, with unresolved D. Per germline, CDR1 LGHDT and CDR2 YNNKEL (reference sequence). This CDR3 comprises 12 residues. This CDR3 reads CAGSLQNTEAFF. Written as DNA, the CDR3 is TGTGCCGGCAGCCTACAGAACACTGAAGCTTTCTTT.

This clonotype was seen a few times. The genes are TRBV3-1 and TRBJ2-7, with a tentative D call TRBD1 (5 bases). CDR3 length equals 15 residues. Germline CDR1 reads LGHDT; CDR2 reads YNNKEL (reference sequence). V dropped 4 bases and J dropped 3 bases, with 16 bases sitting between them. CDR3 protein: CASSPYRPPNYEQYF. In DNA form, the CDR3 reads TGTGCCAGCAGCCCCTACAGGCCTCCAAACTACGAGCAGTACTTC.

This clonotype was seen ten or more times. The chain joins TRBV27 to TRBJ1-5; TRBD1 agrees at 8 bases. Trimming removed 5 bases from V and 5 bases from J; junction bases left unmatched: 5. CDR1 is MNHEY, CDR2 SMNVEV, per germline (reference sequence). The CDR3 spans 14 residues. The CDR3 coding sequence is TGTGCCAGCAGTACCCGGACAGGGCATCAGCCCCAGCATTTT. Protein product: CASSTRTGHQPQHF.

This clonotype was seen at least ten times. J is TRBJ2-5 and V is TRBV2, with D tentatively TRBD2 (6 bases). Trimming stripped 4 bases from V and 0 bases from J, with 12 bases between. Germline V CDR1 and CDR2: SNHLY, FYNNEI. This CDR3 has 15 amino acids. The CDR3, as DNA: TGTGCCAGCAGTGGCGGGGCCAACCACCAAGAGACCCAGTACTTC. It yields the protein CASSGGANHQETQYF. The complete variable domain, with remaining parts taken from reference TRBV2 and TRBJ2-5, reads EPEVTQTPSHQVTQMGQEVILRCVPISNHLYFYWYRQILGQKVEFLVSFYNNEISEKSEIFDDQFSVERPDGSNFTLKIRSTKLEDSAMYFCASSGGANHQETQYFGPGTRLLVL.

The chain combines TRBV20-1 with TRBJ2-7; 11 bases are shared with TRBD2. The CDR3 consists of 14 residues. The V and J ends lost 1 base and 3 bases, in that order; junction bases with no gene match: 2. Germline V gene sequence: CDR1 DFQATT, CDR2 SNEGSKA (reference sequence). The DNA of the CDR3 is TGCAGTGCTAGAGTACTAGCGGGAGTCTACGAGCAGTACTTC. Translating it yields CSARVLAGVYEQYF.

This clonotype turned up a few times. One base away lies a much larger clone, so this may be a sequencing read error. The CDR3 sequence is CAWSLLAGARTGELCF. The CDR3 coding sequence is TGTGCCTGGAGTCTTCTAGCGGGGGCGAGAACCGGGGAGCTGTGTTTT. This chain links TRBV30 with TRBJ2-2; the match to TRBD2 covers 10 bases. This CDR3 contains 16 residues. The germline CDR1 and CDR2 sequences are GTSNPN and SVGIG (reference sequence).

The rearrangement uses TRBV11-2 and TRBJ1-4, with 9 bases identical to TRBD1. The CDR3 runs to 14 residues. Trimming removed 5 bases from V and 8 bases from J; junction bases left unmatched: 6. Germline V gene data show CDR1 as SGHAT and CDR2 as FQNNGV. The CDR3 sequence: CASSQDRGGEKLFF. In DNA form, the CDR3 reads TGTGCCAGCAGCCAGGACAGGGGAGGGGAAAAACTGTTTTTT. Supplemented by reference TRBV11-2 and TRBJ1-4, the full variable domain reads EAGVAQSPRYKIIEKRQSVAFWCNPISGHATLYWYQQILGQGPKLLIQFQNNGVVDDSQLPKDRFSAERLKGVDSTLKIQPAKLEDSAVYLCASSQDRGGEKLFFGSGTQLSVL.